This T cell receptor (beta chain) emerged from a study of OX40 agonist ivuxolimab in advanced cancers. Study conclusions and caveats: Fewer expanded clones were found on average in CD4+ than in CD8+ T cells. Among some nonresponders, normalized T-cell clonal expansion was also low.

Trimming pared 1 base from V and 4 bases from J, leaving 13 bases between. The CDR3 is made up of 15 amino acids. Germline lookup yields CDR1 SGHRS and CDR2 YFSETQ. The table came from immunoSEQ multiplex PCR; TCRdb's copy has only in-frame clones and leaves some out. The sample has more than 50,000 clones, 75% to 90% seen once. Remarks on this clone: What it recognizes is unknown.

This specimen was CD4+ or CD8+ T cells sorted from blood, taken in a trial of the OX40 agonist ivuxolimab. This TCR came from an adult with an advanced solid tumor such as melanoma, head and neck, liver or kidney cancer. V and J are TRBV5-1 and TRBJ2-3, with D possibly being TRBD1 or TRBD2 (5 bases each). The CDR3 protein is CASSLSGGVADTQYF. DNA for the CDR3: TGCGCCAGCAGCTTGTCTGGGGGAGTAGCAGATACGCAGTATTTT.